This paragraph covers one TCR beta chain sequence. Time point noted: pretreatment peripheral blood. Every patient provided from 1 to 8 samples, collected pretreatment and on-treatment. The sample is drawn from a study of PD-L1 blockade in urothelial cancer. Background on the study: Atezolizumab was started by patients in the mid-2010s at 1,200 mg intravenously every 3 weeks. Analyses were performed on blood at 3 weeks after treatment start (the second dose) and at 6 weeks. About 85% of the roughly 30 patients were males with bladder-origin urothelial cancer.

Libraries were prepared by immunoSEQ multiplex PCR; TCRdb keeps only in-frame clonotypes and omits some of them. The repertoire holds 95,000 to 100,000 clones, 87% seen once, with 1.5% to 2.5% in the top ten. This CDR3 region has 16 residues. With V trimmed by 2 bases and J by 3 bases, 9 bases remained unmatched. The V gene's germline CDR1 is SGHNT and CDR2 YYREEE (reference sequence). The source material was PBMCs, sampled around atezolizumab (anti-PD-L1) treatment. This chain links TRBV5-4 with TRBJ2-3, with 7 bases matching TRBD1. The receptor was derived from a man in his sixties with urothelial cancer. The CDR3 here is CASSFETGRGTDTQYF. For the CDR3, the DNA is TGTGCCAGCAGCTTCGAGACAGGGAGAGGGACAGATACGCAGTATTTT.